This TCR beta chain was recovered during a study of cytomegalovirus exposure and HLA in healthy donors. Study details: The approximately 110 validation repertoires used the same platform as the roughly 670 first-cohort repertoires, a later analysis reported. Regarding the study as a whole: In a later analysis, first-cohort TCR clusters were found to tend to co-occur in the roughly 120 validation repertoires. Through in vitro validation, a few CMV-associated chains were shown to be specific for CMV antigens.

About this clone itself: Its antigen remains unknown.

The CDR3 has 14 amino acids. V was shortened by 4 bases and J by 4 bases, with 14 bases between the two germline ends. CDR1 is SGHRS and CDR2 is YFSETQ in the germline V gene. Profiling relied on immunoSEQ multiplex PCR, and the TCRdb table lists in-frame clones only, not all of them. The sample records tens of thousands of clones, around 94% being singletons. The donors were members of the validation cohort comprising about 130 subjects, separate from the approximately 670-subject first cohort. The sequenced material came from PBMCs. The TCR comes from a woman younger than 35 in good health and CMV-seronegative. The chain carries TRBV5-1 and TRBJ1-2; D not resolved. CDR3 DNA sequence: TGCGCCAGCAGCCCCGGGATGGGGAGCTATGGCTACACCTTC. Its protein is CASSPGMGSYGYTF.